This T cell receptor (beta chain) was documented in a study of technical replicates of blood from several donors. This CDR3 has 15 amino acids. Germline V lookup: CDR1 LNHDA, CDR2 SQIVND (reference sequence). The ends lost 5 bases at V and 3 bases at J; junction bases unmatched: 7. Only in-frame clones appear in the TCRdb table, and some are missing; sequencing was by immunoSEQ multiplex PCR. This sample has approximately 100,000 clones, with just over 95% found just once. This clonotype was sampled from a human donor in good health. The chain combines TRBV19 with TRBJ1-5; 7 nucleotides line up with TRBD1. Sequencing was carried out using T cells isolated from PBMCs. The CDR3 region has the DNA TGTGCCAGTAGTCCCCAGGACAGGAACAATCAGCCCCAGCATTTT. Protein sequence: CASSPQDRNNQPQHF.